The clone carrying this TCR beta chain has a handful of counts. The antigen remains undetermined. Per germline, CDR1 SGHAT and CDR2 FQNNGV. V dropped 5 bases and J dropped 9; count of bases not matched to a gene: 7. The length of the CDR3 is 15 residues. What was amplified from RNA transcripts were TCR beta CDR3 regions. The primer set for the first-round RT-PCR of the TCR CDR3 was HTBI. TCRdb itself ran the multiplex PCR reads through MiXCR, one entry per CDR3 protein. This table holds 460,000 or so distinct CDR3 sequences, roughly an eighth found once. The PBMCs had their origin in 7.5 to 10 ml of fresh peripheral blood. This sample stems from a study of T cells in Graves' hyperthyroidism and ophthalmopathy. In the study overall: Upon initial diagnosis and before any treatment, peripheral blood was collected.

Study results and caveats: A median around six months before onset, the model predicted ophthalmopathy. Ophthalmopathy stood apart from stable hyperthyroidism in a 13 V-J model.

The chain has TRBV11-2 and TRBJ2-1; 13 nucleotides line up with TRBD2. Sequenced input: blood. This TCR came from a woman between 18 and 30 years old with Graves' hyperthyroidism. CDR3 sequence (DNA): TGTGCCAGCAGCATCGGACTAGCGGGAGTTGCTGAGCAGTTCTTC. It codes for CASSIGLAGVAEQFF. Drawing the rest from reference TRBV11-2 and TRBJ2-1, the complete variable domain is EAGVAQSPRYKIIEKRQSVAFWCNPISGHATLYWYQQILGQGPKLLIQFQNNGVVDDSQLPKDRFSAERLKGVDSTLKIQPAKLEDSAVYLCASSIGLAGVAEQFFGPGTRLTVL.